A single sample gave rise to the 29 T cell receptor beta chains below, sequenced in a study of CD8 T cell repertoires and HIV-1 epitope variants. No antigens are known for them. Sequenced by immunoSEQ multiplex PCR; TCRdb stores in-frame clones only, minus some. The top ten hold around two fifths of the sample, which has 6,800 or so clones, roughly 60% seen once. Sequenced: cultured CD8+ T cells derived from PBMCs. The receptors stem from a male donor with HIV.

This clone was picked up a small number of times. The chain has TRBV19 and TRBJ2-2, with 7 bases lining up with TRBD1. Per the germline V gene, CDR1 is LNHDA and CDR2 is SQIVND (reference sequence). This CDR3 has 18 amino acids. Trimming took 1 base from V and 4 from J; bases not matched to a gene: 12. CDR3 sequence: CASSIALGEGAFTGELFF. For the CDR3, the DNA is TGTGCCAGTAGTATAGCCCTTGGAGAGGGGGCCTTCACCGGGGAGCTGTTTTTT. Combining the CDR3 with reference TRBV19 and TRBJ2-2 gives the whole variable domain DGGITQSPKYLFRKEGQNVTLSCEQNLNHDAMYWYRQDPGQGLRLIYYSQIVNDFQKGDIAEGYSVSREKKESFPLTVTSAQKNPTAFYLCASSIALGEGAFTGELFFGEGSRLTVL.

The V call is TRBV5-8, the J call TRBJ2-3; the D is unclear. CDR1 is SGHTS and CDR2 is YDEGEE in the germline V gene. This CDR3 has 15 residues. V shed 0 bases and J shed 10 bases, with 18 bases lying between them. The CDR3 DNA sequence: TGTGCCAGCAGCTTGGATTCTGTTTTTGTAGGAGCGCAGTATTTT. Translated, it gives CASSLDSVFVGAQYF.

The rearrangement joins TRBV2 to TRBJ2-1, with D hard to call. This CDR3 comprises 12 residues. Germline CDR1 SNHLY, CDR2 FYNNEI. V was shortened by 4 bases and J by 10 bases, with 11 bases between the two germline ends. The CDR3 region is CASSGLVSEQFF. The CDR3 nucleotides are TGTGCCAGCAGTGGGTTGGTTTCAGAGCAGTTCTTC.

This chain connects TRBV27 to TRBJ2-1; 9 bases agree with TRBD2. The ends lost 0 bases at V and 8 bases at J; junction bases unmatched: 14. This CDR3 is 18 amino acids long. The germline V gene encodes CDR1 MNHEY and CDR2 SMNVEV (reference sequence). The CDR3 DNA reads TGTGCCAGCAGTTTATCTGTATGGGGCGGGGGGGAAGAGGATGAGCAGTTCTTC. Translating it yields CASSLSVWGGGEEDEQFF.

This clone showed up just a few times. The rearrangement joins TRBV10-1 to TRBJ1-2; tentative D call: TRBD1 (5 bases). CDR1 WNHNN and CDR2 SYGVQD come from the germline V gene (reference sequence). The CDR3 contains 16 residues. Trimming removed 3 bases at V and 4 bases at J, with 18 bases between. The CDR3 sequence is CASSDSGMQGSYGYTF. Here the CDR3 DNA reads TGCGCCAGCAGTGATTCTGGGATGCAGGGAAGCTATGGCTACACCTTC.

The gene calls are TRBV19 and TRBJ1-2; 7 bases align to TRBD1. V shed 3 bases and J 7 bases; nucleotides not matched to a gene: 8. Looked up from germline, CDR1 is LNHDA and CDR2 is SQIVND (reference sequence). The CDR3 contains 14 residues. CDR3 nucleotides: TGTGCCAGTAGTATGGGGACAGCCTATGGTGGCTACACCTTC. Translation: CASSMGTAYGGYTF.

This clone was counted between two and nine times. CDR3 loop: CASSLRTGADYEQYF. CDR3 nucleotides: TGTGCCAGCAGTTTAAGGACAGGGGCGGACTACGAGCAGTACTTC. The gene calls are TRBV28 and TRBJ2-7, with 9 bases aligning to TRBD1. The CDR3 length is 15 residues. After removal of 2 bases from V and 3 bases from J, the junction contained 5 bases not matched to a gene. Per the germline V gene, CDR1 is MDHEN and CDR2 is SYDVKM.

This clone ranks as medium-sized. The genes are TRBV6-5 and TRBJ1-1, with D unclear. Germline V gene lookup returns CDR1 MNHEY and CDR2 SVGAGI. V was pared by 1 base and J by 0 bases, with 6 bases between. This CDR3 has 14 amino acids. The CDR3 region has the DNA TGTGCCAGCAGTTACTTGGATATGAACACTGAAGCTTTCTTT. Translation: CASSYLDMNTEAFF.

This rearrangement joins TRBV10-3 to TRBJ2-1; TRBD1 matches 7 bases. This CDR3 is built from 16 residues. J lost 4 bases, V lost 3 bases, and 9 bases had no gene match. Germline V gene lookup returns CDR1 ENHRY and CDR2 SYGVKD. DNA of the CDR3: TGTGCCATCAGTGACCCCCCACGGGACAGTTACAATGAGCAGTTCTTC. As protein: CAISDPPRDSYNEQFF.

This chain links TRBV27 with TRBJ1-1; the D gene is possibly TRBD1 (6 bases). The CDR3 is 16 residues long. Between the trimmed V and J ends, which lost 1 base and 2 bases, there was a span of 14 bases. Germline CDR1 reads MNHEY; CDR2 reads SMNVEV (reference sequence). The CDR3 sequence: CASSLFPPGANTEAFF. The CDR3 nucleotides are TGTGCCAGCAGTTTATTCCCCCCGGGGGCAAACACTGAAGCTTTCTTT.

This clone is labeled as medium-sized. The V call is TRBV7-9, the J call TRBJ1-1, with TRBD1 matching over 7 bases. The CDR3 is 14 amino acids. Germline CDR1 is SEHNR and CDR2 is FQNEAQ (reference sequence). V dropped 5 bases and J dropped 7; count of bases not matched to a gene: 10. CDR3 DNA sequence: TGTGCCAGCAGCCTATCAGGGGGTAGCTATGAAGCTTTCTTT. This sequence encodes CASSLSGGSYEAFF.

This clone was seen only a few times. The chain is built from TRBV5-1 and TRBJ1-5, with D maybe TRBD1 (6 bases). The CDR3 runs to 13 residues. Germline lookup yields CDR1 SGHRS and CDR2 YFSETQ. V dropped 4 bases and J dropped 5 bases, with 10 bases sitting between them. The CDR3 sequence is CASSPGADQPQHF. DNA for the CDR3: TGCGCCAGCAGCCCGGGGGCCGATCAGCCCCAGCATTTT.

V and J are TRBV28 and TRBJ2-7; tentative D call: TRBD2 (5 bases). The germline V gene encodes CDR1 MDHEN and CDR2 SYDVKM. This CDR3 contains 15 residues. The V gene lost 6 bases and the J gene lost 3 bases, with 18 bases spanning the gap. The CDR3 sequence is CASSTSGFADYEQYF. CDR3 in DNA: TGTGCCAGCAGCACCAGCGGCTTCGCCGACTACGAGCAGTACTTC.

The V and J genes are TRBV19 and TRBJ1-3, with D uncertain. This CDR3 has 16 amino acids. Germline V gene lookup returns CDR1 LNHDA and CDR2 SQIVND (reference sequence). The V end lost 4 bases, the J end lost 0 bases, and 13 bases lay between the germline ends. CDR3: CASSTYRGDSGNTIYF. The DNA for the CDR3 is TGTGCCAGTAGTACCTACCGCGGAGACTCTGGAAACACCATATATTTT. The whole variable domain, remainder taken from reference TRBV19 and TRBJ1-3, is DGGITQSPKYLFRKEGQNVTLSCEQNLNHDAMYWYRQDPGQGLRLIYYSQIVNDFQKGDIAEGYSVSREKKESFPLTVTSAQKNPTAFYLCASSTYRGDSGNTIYFGEGSWLTVV.

V usage is TRBV7-6 and J usage is TRBJ2-2; no clear D gene. CDR3 length equals 13 residues. CDR1 SGHVS and CDR2 FNYEAQ come from the germline V gene. Trimming left V 5 bases short and J 6 bases short, with 10 bases between. In DNA, the CDR3 is TGTGCCAGCAGCGTCAGTATCCCCGGGGAGCTGTTTTTT. It is translated as CASSVSIPGELFF.

The chain couples TRBV9 to TRBJ2-3; possible D gene TRBD2, 6 bases. CDR1 is SGDLS, CDR2 YYNGEE, per germline. Between the trimmed V and J ends, which lost 0 bases and 2 bases, there was a span of 19 bases. The CDR3 has 18 residues. This CDR3 is CASSVDSLNGGFTDTQYF. DNA for the CDR3: TGTGCCAGCAGCGTAGATAGCCTTAACGGGGGATTCACAGATACGCAGTATTTT.

This clone came up once. The chain recombines TRBV5-1 with TRBJ1-2; possible D gene TRBD1, 5 bases. The CDR3 covers 17 residues. Germline CDR1 is SGHRS and CDR2 is YFSETQ. With 4 bases removed from V and 4 bases from J, the gap between germline ends came to 23 bases. In DNA, the CDR3 is TGCGCCAGCAGCCACAGGACCGGGACCGTCAATTTCTATGGCTACACCTTC. As protein: CASSHRTGTVNFYGYTF. Supplemented by reference TRBV5-1 and TRBJ1-2, the full variable domain reads KAGVTQTPRYLIKTRGQQVTLSCSPISGHRSVSWYQQTPGQGLQFLFEYFSETQRNKGNFPGRFSGRQFSNSRSEMNVSTLELGDSALYLCASSHRTGTVNFYGYTFGSGTRLTVV.

The rearrangement links TRBV9 to TRBJ2-7, with 8 positions matching TRBD2. The CDR3 runs 17 residues. The germline gives CDR1 SGDLS, CDR2 YYNGEE. V dropped 4 bases and J dropped 6; count of bases not matched to a gene: 18. CDR3 loop: CASSRGLAGSVATEQYF. Here the CDR3 DNA reads TGTGCCAGCAGCCGGGGGCTAGCGGGTTCCGTCGCTACCGAGCAGTACTTC.

The chain has TRBV27 and TRBJ2-5; D might be TRBD1 or TRBD2, each matching 9 bases. The CDR3 is 15 amino acids. Germline V gene lookup returns CDR1 MNHEY and CDR2 SMNVEV (reference sequence). Trimming stripped 4 bases from V and 5 bases from J, with 17 bases between. In DNA, the CDR3 is TGTGCCAGCAGTTGGGCTAGCGGGACAGGGGAGACCCAGTACTTC. Its translation is CASSWASGTGETQYF.

This CDR3 reads CASSPYRGNDTEAFF. CDR3 DNA sequence: TGTGCCAGCAGTCCCTACAGGGGGAATGACACTGAAGCTTTCTTT. The chain couples TRBV25-1 to TRBJ1-1; 8 bases map to TRBD1. The trim removed 5 bases at V and 3 bases at J, leaving 8 bases unmatched. Germline CDR1 and CDR2: MGHDK and SYGVNS. The CDR3 extends over 15 amino acids. Combining the CDR3 with reference TRBV25-1 and TRBJ1-1 gives the whole variable domain EADIYQTPRYLVIGTGKKITLECSQTMGHDKMYWYQQDPGMELHLIHYSYGVNSTEKGDLSSESTVSRIRTEHFPLTLESARPSHTSQYLCASSPYRGNDTEAFFGQGTRLTVV.

This chain uses TRBV11-2 with TRBJ2-1, with a tentative D call TRBD1 (6 bases). Germline values: CDR1 SGHAT, CDR2 FQNNGV. The CDR3 contains 14 residues. V was trimmed by 6 bases and J by 3 bases, leaving 12 bases between them. The CDR3, as DNA: TGTGCCAGCAGTTCCGGGACAAACTACAATGAGCAGTTCTTC. This encodes CASSSGTNYNEQFF.

As for this clone: Distinct nucleotide sequences in the sample also encode this CDR3. V is TRBV4-2 and J is TRBJ2-7; 7 positions agree with TRBD2. Germline trimming cut 1 base from V and 7 bases from J; bases unmatched to any gene: 1. The CDR3 is 12 residues long. The germline V gene has CDR1 LGHNA and CDR2 YNFKEQ. The CDR3 loop is CASSQAGGEQYF. The CDR3 bases are TGTGCCAGCAGCCAAGCCGGGGGGGAGCAGTACTTC.

The chain joins TRBV7-8 to TRBJ1-1; D is perhaps TRBD1 (6 bases). Germline CDR1 is SGHVS and CDR2 is FQNEAQ. This CDR3 spans 15 amino acids. Trimming removed 5 bases at V and 4 bases at J, with 17 bases between. The CDR3 is CASSEDTRGATEAFF. In DNA form, the CDR3 reads TGTGCCAGCAGCGAAGACACCAGGGGAGCCACTGAAGCTTTCTTT.

The J gene is TRBJ2-1, the V gene TRBV28, with TRBD1 as a possible D gene (6 bases). Germline loops: CDR1 MDHEN, CDR2 SYDVKM. The V and J ends lost 5 bases and 6 bases respectively, with 17 bases between them. There are 15 residues in the CDR3. The CDR3 region is CASSARTEKVNEQFF. DNA for the CDR3: TGTGCCAGCAGTGCCCGGACAGAAAAGGTCAATGAGCAGTTCTTC. The whole variable domain, filled in from reference TRBV28 and TRBJ2-1, reads DVKVTQSSRYLVKRTGEKVFLECVQDMDHENMFWYRQDPGLGLRLIYFSYDVKMKEKGDIPEGYSVSREKKERFSLILESASTNQTSMYLCASSARTEKVNEQFFGPGTRLTVL.

This clone was seen only a few times. This rearrangement joins TRBV6-5 to TRBJ1-1; D not certain. V was pared by 0 bases and J by 1 base, with 9 bases between. This CDR3 contains 15 residues. Germline lookup yields CDR1 MNHEY and CDR2 SVGAGI. The CDR3 here is CASSYSIGGNTEAFF. CDR3 bases: TGTGCCAGCAGTTACTCGATCGGAGGGAACACTGAAGCTTTCTTT.

This clone was seen a single time. The chain joins TRBV19 to TRBJ2-2, with unresolved D. Trimming shortened V by 3 bases and J by 5 bases, and 4 bases separated the two germline ends. The CDR3 has 12 residues. Germline CDR1 reads LNHDA; CDR2 reads SQIVND (reference sequence). The CDR3 DNA sequence: TGTGCCAGTAGTATCCTAACCGGGGAGCTGTTTTTT. Its translation: CASSILTGELFF.

This clone was seen just once. The genes are TRBV28 and TRBJ2-1; 7 nucleotides agree with TRBD2. J lost 0 bases, V lost 2 bases, and 1 base had no gene match. Germline V gene lookup returns CDR1 MDHEN and CDR2 SYDVKM. The CDR3 contains 15 residues. The CDR3 protein is CASSLGGGSYNEQFF. The CDR3 bases are TGTGCCAGCAGTTTAGGCGGGGGCTCCTACAATGAGCAGTTCTTC.

The rearrangement joins TRBV7-3 to TRBJ2-1; 9 nucleotides agree with TRBD2. This CDR3 has 14 residues. V trimming: 6 bases; J trimming: 5 bases; junction bases outside the gene matches: 5. Germline V gene sequence: CDR1 SGHTA, CDR2 FQGTGA. This CDR3 is CASRKIAGDNEQFF. In nucleotides, the CDR3 is TGTGCCAGCAGAAAGATAGCGGGGGACAATGAGCAGTTCTTC.

This clone was counted once. V usage is TRBV28 and J usage is TRBJ2-4, with D possibly TRBD1 on 6 matching bases. CDR3 length: 15 amino acids. Trimming cost V 5 bases and J 7 bases, with 18 bases left between them. The germline V gene encodes CDR1 MDHEN and CDR2 SYDVKM. As DNA, the CDR3 is TGTGCCAGCAGTGCGGATCAGACAGGCAATAACATTCAGTACTTC. Its protein is CASSADQTGNNIQYF.